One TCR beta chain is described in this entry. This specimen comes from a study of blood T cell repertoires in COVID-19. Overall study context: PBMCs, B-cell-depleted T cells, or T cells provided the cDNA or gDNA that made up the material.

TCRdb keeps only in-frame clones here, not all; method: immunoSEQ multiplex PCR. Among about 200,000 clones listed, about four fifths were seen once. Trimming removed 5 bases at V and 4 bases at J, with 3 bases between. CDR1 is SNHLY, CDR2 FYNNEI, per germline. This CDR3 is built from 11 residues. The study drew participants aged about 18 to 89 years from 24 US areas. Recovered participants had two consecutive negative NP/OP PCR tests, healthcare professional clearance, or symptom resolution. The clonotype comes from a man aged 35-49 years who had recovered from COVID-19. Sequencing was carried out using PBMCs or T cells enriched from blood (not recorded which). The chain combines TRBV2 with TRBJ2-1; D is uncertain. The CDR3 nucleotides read TGTGCCAGCAGTCAGTACAATGAGCAGTTCTTC. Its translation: CASSQYNEQFF.